This TCR beta chain was captured by sequencing in a study of cytomegalovirus exposure and HLA in healthy donors. A multiplex PCR was run with 60 Vbeta primers and 13 Jbeta primers. The data were produced by immunoSEQ multiplex PCR, yet TCRdb's version contains in-frame clones alone and is incomplete. The table has fewer than 200,000 clones, 75% seen once; the top ten hold approximately 3%. This clone was observed a few times. Germline CDR1 is SGHRS and CDR2 is YFSETQ. Trimming shortened V by 0 bases and J by 5 bases, and 14 bases separated the two germline ends. This CDR3 comprises 16 residues. Sequencing was done on a sample of PBMCs. The receptor was derived from a woman aged 45-60 years in good health and CMV-seropositive. The genes are TRBV5-1 and TRBJ1-4; possibly TRBD1 for D (5 bases). The CDR3, as DNA: TGCGCCAGCAGCTTGGTGGTGAGGGGACTCAATGAAAAACTGTTTTTT. Translation: CASSLVVRGLNEKLFF.